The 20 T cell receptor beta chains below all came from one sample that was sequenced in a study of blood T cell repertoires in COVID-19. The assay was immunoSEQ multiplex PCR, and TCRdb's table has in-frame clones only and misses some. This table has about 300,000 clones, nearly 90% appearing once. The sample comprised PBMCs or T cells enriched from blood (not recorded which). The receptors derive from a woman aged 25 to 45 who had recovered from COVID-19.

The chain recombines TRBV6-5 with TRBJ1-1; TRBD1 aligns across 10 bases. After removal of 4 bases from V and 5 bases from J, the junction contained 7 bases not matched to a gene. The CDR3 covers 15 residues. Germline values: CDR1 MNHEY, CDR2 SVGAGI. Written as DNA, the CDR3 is TGTGCCAGCAGTTCGTTAGACAGGGGGCAAACTGAAGCTTTCTTT. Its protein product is CASSSLDRGQTEAFF.

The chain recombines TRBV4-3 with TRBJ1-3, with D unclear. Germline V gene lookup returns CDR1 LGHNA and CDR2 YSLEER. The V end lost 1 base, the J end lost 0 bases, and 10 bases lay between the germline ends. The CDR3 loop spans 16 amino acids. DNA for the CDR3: TGCGCCAGCAGCCAAGCGACTCGGAACTCTGGAAACACCATATATTTT. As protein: CASSQATRNSGNTIYF.

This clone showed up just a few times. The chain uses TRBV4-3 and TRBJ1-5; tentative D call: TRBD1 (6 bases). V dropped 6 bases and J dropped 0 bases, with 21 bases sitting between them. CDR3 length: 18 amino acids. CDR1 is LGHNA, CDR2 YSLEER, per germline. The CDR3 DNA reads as TGCGCCAGCAGACCCAATTACTTCGCAGGGGATAGCAATCAGCCCCAGCATTTT. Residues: CASRPNYFAGDSNQPQHF.

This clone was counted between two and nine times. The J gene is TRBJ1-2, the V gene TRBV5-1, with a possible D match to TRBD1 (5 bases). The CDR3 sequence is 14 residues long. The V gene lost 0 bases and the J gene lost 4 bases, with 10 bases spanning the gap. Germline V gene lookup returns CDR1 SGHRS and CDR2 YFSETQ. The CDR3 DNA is TGCGCCAGCAGCTTGGCCGCAGGGCCCTATGGCTACACCTTC. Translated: CASSLAAGPYGYTF.

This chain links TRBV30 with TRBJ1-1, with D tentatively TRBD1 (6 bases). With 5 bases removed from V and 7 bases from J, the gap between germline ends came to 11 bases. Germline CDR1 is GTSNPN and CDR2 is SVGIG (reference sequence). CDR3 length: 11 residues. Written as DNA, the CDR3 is TGTGCCTGGCAACAGGGTGGTGAAGCTTTCTTT. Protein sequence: CAWQQGGEAFF.

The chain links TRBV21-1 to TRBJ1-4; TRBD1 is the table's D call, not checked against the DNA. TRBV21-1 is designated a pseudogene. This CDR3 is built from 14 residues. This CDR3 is CARTGEGGNEKLFF. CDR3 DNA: TGTGCCAGGACAGGGGAAGGGGGTAATGAAAAACTGTTTTTT.

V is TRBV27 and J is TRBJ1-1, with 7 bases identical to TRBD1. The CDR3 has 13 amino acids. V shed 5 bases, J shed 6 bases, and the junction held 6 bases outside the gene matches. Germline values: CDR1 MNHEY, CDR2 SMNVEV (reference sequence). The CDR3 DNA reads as TGTGCCAGCAGTACCGGGACAGTGGCTGAAGCTTTCTTT. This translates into CASSTGTVAEAFF.

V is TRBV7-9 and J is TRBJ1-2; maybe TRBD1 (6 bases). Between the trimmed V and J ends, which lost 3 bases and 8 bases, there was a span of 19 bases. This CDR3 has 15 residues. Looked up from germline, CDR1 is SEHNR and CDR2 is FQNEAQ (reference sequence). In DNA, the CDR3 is TGTGCCAGCAGCTTCAGCTCGACAGGCCTAGGGGGCTACACCTTC. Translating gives CASSFSSTGLGGYTF. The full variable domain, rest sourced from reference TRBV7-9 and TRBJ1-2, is DTGVSQNPRHKITKRGQNVTFRCDPISEHNRLYWYRQTLGQGPEFLTYFQNEAQLEKSRLLSDRFSAERPKGSFSTLEIQRTEQGDSAMYLCASSFSSTGLGGYTFGSGTRLTVV.

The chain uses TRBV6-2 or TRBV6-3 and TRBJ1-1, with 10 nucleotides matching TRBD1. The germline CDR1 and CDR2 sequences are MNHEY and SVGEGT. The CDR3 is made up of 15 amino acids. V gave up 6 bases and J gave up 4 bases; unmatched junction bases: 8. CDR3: CASSRRDRGSTEAFF. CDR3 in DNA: TGTGCCAGCAGCCGACGGGACAGGGGCAGCACTGAAGCTTTCTTT.

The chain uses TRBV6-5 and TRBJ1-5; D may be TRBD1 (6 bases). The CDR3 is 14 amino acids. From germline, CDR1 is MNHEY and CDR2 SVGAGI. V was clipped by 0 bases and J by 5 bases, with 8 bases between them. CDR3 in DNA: TGTGCCAGCAGTTACTCGGGGGGGCATCAGCCCCAGCATTTT. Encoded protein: CASSYSGGHQPQHF.

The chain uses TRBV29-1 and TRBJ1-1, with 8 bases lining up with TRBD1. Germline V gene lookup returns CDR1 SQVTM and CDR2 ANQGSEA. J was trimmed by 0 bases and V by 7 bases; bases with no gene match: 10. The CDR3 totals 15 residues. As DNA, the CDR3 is TGCAGCGCCCACAGGGGGAGGAGTATGAACACTGAAGCTTTCTTT. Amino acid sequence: CSAHRGRSMNTEAFF.

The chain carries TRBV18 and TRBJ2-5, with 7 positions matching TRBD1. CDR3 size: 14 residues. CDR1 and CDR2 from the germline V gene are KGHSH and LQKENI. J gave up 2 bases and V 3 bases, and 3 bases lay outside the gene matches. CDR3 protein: CASSPRTGQETQYF. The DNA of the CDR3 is TGTGCCAGCTCACCGAGGACAGGACAAGAGACCCAGTACTTC.

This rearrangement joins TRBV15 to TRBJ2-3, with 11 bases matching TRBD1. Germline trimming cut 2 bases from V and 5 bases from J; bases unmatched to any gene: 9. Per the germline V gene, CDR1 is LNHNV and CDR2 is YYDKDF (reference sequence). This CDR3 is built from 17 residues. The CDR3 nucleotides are TGTGCCACCAGCAGAACGCCGGGACAGGGGGGGGGAGATACGCAGTATTTT. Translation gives CATSRTPGQGGGDTQYF.

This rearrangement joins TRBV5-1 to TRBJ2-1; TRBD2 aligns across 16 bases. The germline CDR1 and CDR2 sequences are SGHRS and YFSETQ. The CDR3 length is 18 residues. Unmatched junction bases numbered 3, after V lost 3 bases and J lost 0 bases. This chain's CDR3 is CASSSGLAGGLSYNEQFF. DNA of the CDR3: TGCGCCAGCAGCTCGGGACTAGCGGGGGGGCTCTCCTACAATGAGCAGTTCTTC.

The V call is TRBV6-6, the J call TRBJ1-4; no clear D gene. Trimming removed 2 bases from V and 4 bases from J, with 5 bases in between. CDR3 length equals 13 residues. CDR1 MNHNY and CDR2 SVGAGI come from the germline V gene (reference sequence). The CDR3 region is CASSYSLNEKLFF. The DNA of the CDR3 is TGTGCCAGCAGTTACAGCCTTAATGAAAAACTGTTTTTT.

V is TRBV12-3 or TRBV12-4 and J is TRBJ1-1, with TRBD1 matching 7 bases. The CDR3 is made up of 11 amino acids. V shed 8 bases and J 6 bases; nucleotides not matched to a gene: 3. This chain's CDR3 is CASAGQPEAFF. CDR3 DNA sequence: TGTGCCAGCGCGGGACAGCCTGAAGCTTTCTTT.

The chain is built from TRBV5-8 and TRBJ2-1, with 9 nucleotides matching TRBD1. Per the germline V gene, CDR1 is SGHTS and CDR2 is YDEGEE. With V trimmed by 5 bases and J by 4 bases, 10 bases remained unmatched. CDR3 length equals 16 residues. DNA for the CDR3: TGTGCCAGCAGGCCGGGGAGGACAGGGGAATACAATGAGCAGTTCTTC. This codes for CASRPGRTGEYNEQFF.

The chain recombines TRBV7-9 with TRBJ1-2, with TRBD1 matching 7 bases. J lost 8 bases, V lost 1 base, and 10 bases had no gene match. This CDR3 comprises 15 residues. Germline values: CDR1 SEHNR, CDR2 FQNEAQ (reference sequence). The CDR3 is CASSLVVLGTVGYTF. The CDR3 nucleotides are TGTGCCAGCAGCTTAGTTGTTTTAGGGACAGTAGGCTACACCTTC.

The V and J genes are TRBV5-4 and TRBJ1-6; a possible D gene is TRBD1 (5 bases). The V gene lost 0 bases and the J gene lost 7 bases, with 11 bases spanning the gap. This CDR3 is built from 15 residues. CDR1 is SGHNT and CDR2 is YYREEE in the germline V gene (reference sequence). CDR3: CASSLGRAINSPLHF. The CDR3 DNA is TGTGCCAGCAGCTTGGGCAGGGCAATCAATTCACCCCTCCACTTT. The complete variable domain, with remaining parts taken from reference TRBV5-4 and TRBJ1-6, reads ETGVTQSPTHLIKTRGQQVTLRCSSQSGHNTVSWYQQALGQGPQFIFQYYREEENGRGNFPPRFSGLQFPNYSSELNVNALELDDSALYLCASSLGRAINSPLHFGNGTRLTVT.

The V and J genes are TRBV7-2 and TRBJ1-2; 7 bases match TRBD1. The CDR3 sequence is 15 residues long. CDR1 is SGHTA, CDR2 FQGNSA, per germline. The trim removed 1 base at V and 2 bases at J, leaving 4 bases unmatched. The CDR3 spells CASSLEAGGNYGYTF. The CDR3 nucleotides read TGTGCCAGCAGCTTAGAGGCAGGGGGAAACTATGGCTACACCTTC. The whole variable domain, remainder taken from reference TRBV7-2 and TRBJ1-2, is GAGVSQSPSNKVTEKGKDVELRCDPISGHTALYWYRQSLGQGLEFLIYFQGNSAPDKSGLPSDRFSAERTGGSVSTLTIQRTQQEDSAVYLCASSLEAGGNYGYTFGSGTRLTVV.